This T cell receptor (beta chain) was identified during a study of beta chain features in type 1 diabetes. The isolated RNA, all of it, was reverse transcribed, so expressed TCRB transcripts were what got sequenced. Repertoires were generated with immunoSEQ multiplex PCR, while TCRdb's copy carries only in-frame clones and drops some. The data show 250,000 to 300,000 clones, 8% seen once. This clone was seen only a few times. CDR3 length: 15 amino acids. J lost 2 bases, V lost 0 bases, and 0 bases had no gene match. Germline CDR1 SGHTA, CDR2 FQGTGA. The TCR originated in a young woman in good health. This sequence joins TRBV7-3 and TRBJ1-4, with TRBD1 identical over 7 bases. Sequenced input: central memory CD4+ T cells from blood. CDR3 loop: CASSLTGGTNEKLFF. CDR3 bases: TGTGCCAGCAGCTTAACAGGGGGCACTAATGAAAAACTGTTTTTT.